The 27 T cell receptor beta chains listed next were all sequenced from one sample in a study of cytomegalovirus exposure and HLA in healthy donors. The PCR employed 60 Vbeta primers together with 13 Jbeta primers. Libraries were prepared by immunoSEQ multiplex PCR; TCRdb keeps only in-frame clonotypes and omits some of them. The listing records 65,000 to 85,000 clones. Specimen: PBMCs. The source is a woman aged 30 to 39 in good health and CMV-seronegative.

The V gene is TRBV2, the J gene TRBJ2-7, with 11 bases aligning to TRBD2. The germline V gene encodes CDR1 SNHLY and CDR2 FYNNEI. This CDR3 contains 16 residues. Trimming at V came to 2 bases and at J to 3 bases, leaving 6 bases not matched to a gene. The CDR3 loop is CASSELPGLADYEQYF. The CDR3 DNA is TGTGCCAGCAGTGAATTGCCGGGACTAGCGGACTACGAGCAGTACTTC.

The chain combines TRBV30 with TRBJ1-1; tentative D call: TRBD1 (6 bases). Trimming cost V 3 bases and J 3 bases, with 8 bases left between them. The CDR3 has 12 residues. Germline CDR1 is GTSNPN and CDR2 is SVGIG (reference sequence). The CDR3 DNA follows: TGTGCCTGGAGGCAGGGGTACACTGAAGCTTTCTTT. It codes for CAWRQGYTEAFF.

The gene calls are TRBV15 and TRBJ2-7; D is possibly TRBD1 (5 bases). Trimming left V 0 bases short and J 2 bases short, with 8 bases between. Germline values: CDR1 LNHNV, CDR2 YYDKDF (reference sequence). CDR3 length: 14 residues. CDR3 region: CATSRDQGTYEQYF. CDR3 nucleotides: TGTGCCACCAGCAGAGATCAGGGTACCTACGAGCAGTACTTC. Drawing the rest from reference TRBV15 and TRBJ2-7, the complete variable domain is DAMVIQNPRYQVTQFGKPVTLSCSQTLNHNVMYWYQQKSSQAPKLLFHYYDKDFNNEADTPDNFQSRRPNTSFCFLDIRSPGLGDTAMYLCATSRDQGTYEQYFGPGTRLTVT.

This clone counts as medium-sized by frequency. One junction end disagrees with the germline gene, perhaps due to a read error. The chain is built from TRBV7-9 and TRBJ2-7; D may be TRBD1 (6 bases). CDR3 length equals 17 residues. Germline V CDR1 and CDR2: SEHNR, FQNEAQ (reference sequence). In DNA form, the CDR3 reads TGTGCCAGCAGGCCGAACTACCAGGGGCCAACCTCCGACGAGCAGTACTTC. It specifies CASRPNYQGPTSDEQYF. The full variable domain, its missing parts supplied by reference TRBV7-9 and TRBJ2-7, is DTGVSQNPRHKITKRGQNVTFRCDPISEHNRLYWYRQTLGQGPEFLTYFQNEAQLEKSRLLSDRFSAERPKGSFSTLEIQRTEQGDSAMYLCASRPNYQGPTSDEQYFGPGTRLTVT.

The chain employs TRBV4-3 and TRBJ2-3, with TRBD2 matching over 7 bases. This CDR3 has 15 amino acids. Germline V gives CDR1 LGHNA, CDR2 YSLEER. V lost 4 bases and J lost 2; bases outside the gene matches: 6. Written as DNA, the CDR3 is TGCGCCAGCAGCCTTCAAGCGGGGCCCACAGATACGCAGTATTTT. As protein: CASSLQAGPTDTQYF.

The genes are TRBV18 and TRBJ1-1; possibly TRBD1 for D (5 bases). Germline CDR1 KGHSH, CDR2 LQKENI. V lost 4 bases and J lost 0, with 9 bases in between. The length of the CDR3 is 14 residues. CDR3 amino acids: CASSLQVLNTEAFF. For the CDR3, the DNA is TGTGCCAGCTCACTACAGGTACTGAACACTGAAGCTTTCTTT.

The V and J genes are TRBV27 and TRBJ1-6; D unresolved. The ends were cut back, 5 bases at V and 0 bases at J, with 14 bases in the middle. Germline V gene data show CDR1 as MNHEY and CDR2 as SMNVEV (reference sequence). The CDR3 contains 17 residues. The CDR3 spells CASSPRVVSSYNSPLHF. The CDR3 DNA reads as TGTGCCAGCAGTCCCCGGGTGGTCAGCTCCTATAATTCACCCCTCCACTTT.

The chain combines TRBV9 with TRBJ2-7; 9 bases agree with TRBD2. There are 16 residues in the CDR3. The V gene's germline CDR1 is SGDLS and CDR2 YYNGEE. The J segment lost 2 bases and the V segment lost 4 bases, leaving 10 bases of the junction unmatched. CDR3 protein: CASSSPSGGGAYEQYF. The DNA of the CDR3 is TGTGCCAGCAGCTCCCCTTCGGGCGGGGGGGCCTACGAGCAGTACTTC.

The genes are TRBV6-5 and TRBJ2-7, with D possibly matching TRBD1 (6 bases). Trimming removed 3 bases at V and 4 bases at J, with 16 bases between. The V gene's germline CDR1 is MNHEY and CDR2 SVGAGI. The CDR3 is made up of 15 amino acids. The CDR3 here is CASSYEGGGPYEQYF. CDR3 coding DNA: TGTGCCAGCAGTTATGAAGGGGGTGGCCCTTACGAGCAGTACTTC.

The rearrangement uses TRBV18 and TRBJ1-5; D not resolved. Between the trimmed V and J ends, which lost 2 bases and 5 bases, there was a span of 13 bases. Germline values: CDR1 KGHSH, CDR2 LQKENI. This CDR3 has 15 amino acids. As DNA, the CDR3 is TGTGCCAGCTCACCAACTAGCGGGGAGGATCAGCCCCAGCATTTT. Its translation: CASSPTSGEDQPQHF.

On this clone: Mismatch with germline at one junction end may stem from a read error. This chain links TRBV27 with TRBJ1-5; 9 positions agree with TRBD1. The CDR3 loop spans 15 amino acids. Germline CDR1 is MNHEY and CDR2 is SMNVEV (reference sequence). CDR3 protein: CASSLRGQGKQPQHF. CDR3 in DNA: TGTGCCAGCAGTTTAAGGGGACAGGGCAAGCAGCCCCAGCATTTT.

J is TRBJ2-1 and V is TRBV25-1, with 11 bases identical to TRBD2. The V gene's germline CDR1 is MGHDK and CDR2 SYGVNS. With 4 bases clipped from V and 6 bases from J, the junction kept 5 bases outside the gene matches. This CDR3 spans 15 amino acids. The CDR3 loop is CASSGSGRGFNEQFF. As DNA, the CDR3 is TGTGCCAGCAGTGGTAGCGGGAGGGGATTCAATGAGCAGTTCTTC. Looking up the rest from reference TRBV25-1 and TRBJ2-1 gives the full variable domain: EADIYQTPRYLVIGTGKKITLECSQTMGHDKMYWYQQDPGMELHLIHYSYGVNSTEKGDLSSESTVSRIRTEHFPLTLESARPSHTSQYLCASSGSGRGFNEQFFGPGTRLTVL.

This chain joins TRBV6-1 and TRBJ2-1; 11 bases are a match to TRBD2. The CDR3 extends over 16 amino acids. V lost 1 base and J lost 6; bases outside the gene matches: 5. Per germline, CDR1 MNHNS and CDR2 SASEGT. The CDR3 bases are TGTGCCAGCAGTGAAGGAGGTAGCGGGAGGGTCAATGAGCAGTTCTTC. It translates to CASSEGGSGRVNEQFF.

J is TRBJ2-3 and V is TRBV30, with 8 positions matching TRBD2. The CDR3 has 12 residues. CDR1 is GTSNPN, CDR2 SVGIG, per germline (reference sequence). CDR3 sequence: CATGTSADTQYF. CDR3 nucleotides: TGTGCAACCGGGACTAGTGCAGATACGCAGTATTTT.

This CDR3 reads CASRSTHSYEQYF. The CDR3 DNA is TGCGCCAGCAGGAGCACCCACTCCTACGAGCAGTACTTC. V is TRBV5-1 and J is TRBJ2-7; no firm D call. The germline V gene encodes CDR1 SGHRS and CDR2 YFSETQ. The CDR3 spans 13 residues. V lost 5 bases to trimming and J lost 0 bases, with 9 bases between them. Using reference TRBV5-1 and TRBJ2-7 for the parts outside the CDR3, the full variable domain is KAGVTQTPRYLIKTRGQQVTLSCSPISGHRSVSWYQQTPGQGLQFLFEYFSETQRNKGNFPGRFSGRQFSNSRSEMNVSTLELGDSALYLCASRSTHSYEQYFGPGTRLTVT.

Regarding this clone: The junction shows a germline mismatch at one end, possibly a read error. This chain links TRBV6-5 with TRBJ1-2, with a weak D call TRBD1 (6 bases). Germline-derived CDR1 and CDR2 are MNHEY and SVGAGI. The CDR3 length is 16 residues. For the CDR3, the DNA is TGTGCCACCAGTTACGGGGTCTTGGGAGGGGGCTATGGCTACACCTTC. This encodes CATSYGVLGGGYGYTF.

Here the CDR3 DNA reads TGTGCCAGCTCACCGGGACAGGGGAACGAGCAGTACTTC. This codes for CASSPGQGNEQYF. The chain joins TRBV18 to TRBJ2-7, with TRBD1 matching 10 bases. The V and J ends lost 3 bases and 5 bases, in that order; junction bases with no gene match: 1. Looked up from germline, CDR1 is KGHSH and CDR2 is LQKENI. The CDR3 has 13 amino acids.

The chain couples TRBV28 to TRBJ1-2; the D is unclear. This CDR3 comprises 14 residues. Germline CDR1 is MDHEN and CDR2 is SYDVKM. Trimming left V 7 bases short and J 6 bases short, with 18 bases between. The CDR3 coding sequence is TGTGCCAGCACCTCCGAGGAGGTAGAGGATGGCTACACCTTC. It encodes CASTSEEVEDGYTF.

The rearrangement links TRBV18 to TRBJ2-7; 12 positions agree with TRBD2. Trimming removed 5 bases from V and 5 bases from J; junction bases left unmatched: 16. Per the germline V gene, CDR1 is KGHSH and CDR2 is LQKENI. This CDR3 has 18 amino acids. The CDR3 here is CASSLGLLAGGPGDEQYF. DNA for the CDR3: TGTGCCAGCTCATTGGGCCTCCTAGCGGGAGGGCCGGGCGACGAGCAGTACTTC.

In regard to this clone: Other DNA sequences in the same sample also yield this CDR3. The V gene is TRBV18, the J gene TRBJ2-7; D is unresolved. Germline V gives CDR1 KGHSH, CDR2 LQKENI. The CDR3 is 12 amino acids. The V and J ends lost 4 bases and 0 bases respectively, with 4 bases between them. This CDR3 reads CASSRDSYEQYF. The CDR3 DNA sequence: TGTGCCAGCTCACGCGACTCCTACGAGCAGTACTTC.

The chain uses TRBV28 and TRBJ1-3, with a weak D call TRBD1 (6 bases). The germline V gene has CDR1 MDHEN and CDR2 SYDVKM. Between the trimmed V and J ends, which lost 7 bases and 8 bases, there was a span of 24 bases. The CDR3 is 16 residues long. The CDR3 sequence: CASIAPPGQSQDTIYF. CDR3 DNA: TGTGCCAGCATAGCACCTCCCGGACAGTCTCAGGACACCATATATTTT.

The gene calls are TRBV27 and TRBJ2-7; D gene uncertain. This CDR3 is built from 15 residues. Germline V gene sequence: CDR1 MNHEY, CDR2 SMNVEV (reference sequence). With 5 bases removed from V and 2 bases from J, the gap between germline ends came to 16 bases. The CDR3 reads CASSLRRGTTYEQYF. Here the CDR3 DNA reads TGTGCCAGCAGTCTCCGACGCGGAACTACCTACGAGCAGTACTTC.

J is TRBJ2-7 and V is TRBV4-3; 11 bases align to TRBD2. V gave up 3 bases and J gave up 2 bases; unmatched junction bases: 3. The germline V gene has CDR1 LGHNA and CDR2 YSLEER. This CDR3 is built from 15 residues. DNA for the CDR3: TGCGCCAGCAGCCACCTTAGCGGGGGGGCCTACGAGCAGTACTTC. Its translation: CASSHLSGGAYEQYF.

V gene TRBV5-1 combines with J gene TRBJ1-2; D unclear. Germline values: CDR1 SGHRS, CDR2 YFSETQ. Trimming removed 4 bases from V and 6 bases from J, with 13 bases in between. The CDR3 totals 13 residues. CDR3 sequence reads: CASSLVPADGYTF. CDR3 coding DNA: TGCGCCAGCAGCCTCGTCCCGGCGGATGGCTACACCTTC.

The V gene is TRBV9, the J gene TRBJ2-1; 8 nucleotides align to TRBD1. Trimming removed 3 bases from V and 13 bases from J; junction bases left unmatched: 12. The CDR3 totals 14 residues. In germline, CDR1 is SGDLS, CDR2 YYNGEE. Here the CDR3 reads CASSAAPGTGLQFF. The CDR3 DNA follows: TGTGCCAGCAGCGCCGCTCCGGGGACAGGCCTCCAGTTCTTC.

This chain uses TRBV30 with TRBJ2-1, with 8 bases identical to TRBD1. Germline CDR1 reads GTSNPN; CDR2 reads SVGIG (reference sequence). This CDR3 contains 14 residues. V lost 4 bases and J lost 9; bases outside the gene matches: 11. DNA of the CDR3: TGTGCCTGGACTCCGGGACAGGTACCCAGTGAGCAGTTCTTC. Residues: CAWTPGQVPSEQFF.

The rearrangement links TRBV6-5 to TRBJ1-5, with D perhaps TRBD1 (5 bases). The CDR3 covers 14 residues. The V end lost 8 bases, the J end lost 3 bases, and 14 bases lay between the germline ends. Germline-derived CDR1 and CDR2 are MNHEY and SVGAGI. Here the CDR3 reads CASRTGGINQPQHF. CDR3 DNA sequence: TGTGCCAGCCGGACTGGGGGGATCAATCAGCCCCAGCATTTT.